Sequencing of this T cell receptor beta chain was carried out in a study of breast tumors, draining lymph nodes, adjacent tissues. Study-level findings and limits: That most tumor T cells come from lymph nodes remained unproven. Tumors had less TCR diversity than lymph nodes, more than nontumor tissue.

TCRdb reanalysed the multiplex PCR reads using MiXCR and keeps one entry per CDR3 protein. The table has roughly 120,000 distinct CDR3 sequences, 15% to 20% seen once; the top ten hold around 3.5%. The sample holds many counts of this clonotype. Its antigen is as yet unknown. Breast cancer patients provided tissue from their axillary draining lymph nodes. The sample comprised axillary lymph node tissue. The TCR sequence derives from a female donor with breast cancer. Some clones in this sample may be carry-over from other donors' samples.

The chain's CDR3 is CASSLASFPANEQFF. The CDR3 region has the DNA TGCGCCAGCAGCTTGGCCTCTTTTCCAGCCAATGAGCAGTTCTTC. This sequence joins TRBV5-1 and TRBJ2-1; D is uncertain. The germline gives CDR1 SGHRS, CDR2 YFSETQ. Trimming took 0 bases from V and 6 from J, leaving 13 bases between them. There are 15 residues in the CDR3.